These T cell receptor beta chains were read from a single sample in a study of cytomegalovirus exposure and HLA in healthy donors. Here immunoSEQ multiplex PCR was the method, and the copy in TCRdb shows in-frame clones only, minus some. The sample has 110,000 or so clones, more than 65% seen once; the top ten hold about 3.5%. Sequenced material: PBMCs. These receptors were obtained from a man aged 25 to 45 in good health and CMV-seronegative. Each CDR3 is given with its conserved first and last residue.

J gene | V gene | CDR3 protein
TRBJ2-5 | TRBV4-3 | CASSQSRELAGRETQYF
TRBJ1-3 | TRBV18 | CASSPSREAGNTIYF
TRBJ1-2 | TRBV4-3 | CASSQENMGGYGYTF
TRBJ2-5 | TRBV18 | CASSPAGETQYF
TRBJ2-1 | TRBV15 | CATSRPRDSVVHEQFF
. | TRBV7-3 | CASSLDRRYEQYF
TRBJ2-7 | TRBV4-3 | CASSRKAGAGLYEQYF
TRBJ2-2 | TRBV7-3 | CASSLERTGELFF
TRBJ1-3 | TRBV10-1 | CASRRSSGNTIYF
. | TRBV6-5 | CASTPGGDRVEQYF
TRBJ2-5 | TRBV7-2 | CASSLAWSREETQYF
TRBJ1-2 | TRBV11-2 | CASSRNPGQVNYGYTF
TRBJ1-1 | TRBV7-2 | CASSRQGQGTEAFF
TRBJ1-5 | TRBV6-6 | CASSYPGPNQPQHF
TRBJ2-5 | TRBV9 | CASSVGDQETQYF
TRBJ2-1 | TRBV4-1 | CASSQGGRFSSEQFF
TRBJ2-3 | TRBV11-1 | CASSSGRRGQSDTQYF
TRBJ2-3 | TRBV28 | CASTRDTQYF
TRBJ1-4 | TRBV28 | CASSLTGTVNEKLFF
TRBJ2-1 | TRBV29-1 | CSVGKIAGASNEQFF
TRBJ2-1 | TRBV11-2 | CASSLATYGDEQFF
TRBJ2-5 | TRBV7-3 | CASSDGLAGGPETQYF
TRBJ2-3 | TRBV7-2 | CASSPRDFTDTQYF
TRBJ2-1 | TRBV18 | CASSSELAGEQFF
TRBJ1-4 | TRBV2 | CASRTGGDGEKLFF
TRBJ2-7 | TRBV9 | CASSKWDRDEQYF
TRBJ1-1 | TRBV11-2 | CASSPRQGASNTEAFF
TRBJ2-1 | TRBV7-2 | CASSSSGRWNEQFF
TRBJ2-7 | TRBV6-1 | CASSERGQTSGRAFEQYF
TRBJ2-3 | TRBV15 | CATSRRGSTDTQYF
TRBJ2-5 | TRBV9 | CASSVGGRGETQYF
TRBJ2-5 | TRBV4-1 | CASSRSRDYSETQYF
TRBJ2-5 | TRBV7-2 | CASSWGSVQETQYF
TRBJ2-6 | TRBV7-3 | CASSRTGTPGANGLTF
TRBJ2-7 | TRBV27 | CASSRGTAYRAEQYF
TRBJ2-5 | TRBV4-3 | CASSQDWAGDQETQYF
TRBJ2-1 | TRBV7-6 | CASSTAGTTNEQFF
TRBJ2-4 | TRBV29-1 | CSVVSGQGVIQYF
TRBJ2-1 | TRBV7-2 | CASSVLAGYNEQFF